Each of the 5 T cell receptor beta chains below was sequenced from the same sample in a study of blood T cell repertoires in COVID-19. Profiling relied on immunoSEQ multiplex PCR, and the TCRdb table lists in-frame clones only, not all of them. The repertoire includes roughly 200,000 clones, around 86% of them detected once, and 5% to 6.5% sits in the top ten. Input material: peripheral blood. The receptors here all came from an elderly man with acute or convalescent COVID-19.

The chain uses TRBV27 and TRBJ2-2, with 7 positions matching TRBD2. Per the germline V gene, CDR1 is MNHEY and CDR2 is SMNVEV (reference sequence). This CDR3 spans 14 amino acids. V dropped 2 bases and J dropped 6; count of bases not matched to a gene: 3. The CDR3 region has the DNA TGTGCCAGCAGTTTAGGGAGGGCTTCCGGGGAGCTGTTTTTT. This sequence encodes CASSLGRASGELFF.

V gene TRBV6-5 combines with J gene TRBJ2-2, with TRBD1 identical over 9 bases. V lost 4 bases and J lost 7; bases outside the gene matches: 7. CDR3 length: 15 residues. In germline, CDR1 is MNHEY, CDR2 SVGAGI. The CDR3, as DNA: TGTGCCAGCAGTTTAAAACAGGGGGCGGGCGGGGAGCTGTTTTTT. Amino acids: CASSLKQGAGGELFF.

The V gene is TRBV18, the J gene TRBJ2-1, with 11 bases identical to TRBD1. After removal of 3 bases from V and 7 bases from J, the junction contained 8 bases not matched to a gene. The length of the CDR3 is 16 residues. CDR1 KGHSH and CDR2 LQKENI come from the germline V gene. CDR3 in amino acids: CASSPSGTGGANEQFF. The DNA for the CDR3 is TGTGCCAGCTCACCCAGCGGGACAGGGGGTGCGAATGAGCAGTTCTTC.

This rearrangement joins TRBV7-9 to TRBJ2-4, with 8 bases matching TRBD1. Looked up from germline, CDR1 is SEHNR and CDR2 is FQNEAQ (reference sequence). Unmatched junction bases numbered 6, after V lost 1 base and J lost 13 bases. CDR3 length equals 13 residues. The CDR3 reads CASSLVVTGDQYF. Here the CDR3 DNA reads TGTGCCAGCAGCTTAGTGGTGACAGGGGACCAGTACTTC.

The V gene is TRBV9, the J gene TRBJ2-1; a possible D gene is TRBD2 (6 bases). CDR1 and CDR2 (germline): SGDLS, YYNGEE. Trimming pared 0 bases from V and 6 bases from J, leaving 19 bases between. The CDR3 has 17 amino acids. CDR3 residues: CASSVGLGEVVINEQFF. DNA for the CDR3: TGTGCCAGCAGCGTAGGGTTGGGGGAGGTCGTGATCAATGAGCAGTTCTTC.